This T cell receptor (beta chain) is drawn from a study of cytomegalovirus exposure and HLA in healthy donors. PCR involved 60 Vbeta and 13 Jbeta primers. Data came from immunoSEQ multiplex PCR; TCRdb stores just in-frame clones and leaves some out. The sample has about 120,000 clones, around three quarters seen once; the top ten hold around 3.9%. Germline V lookup: CDR1 MNHEY, CDR2 SMNVEV (reference sequence). The CDR3 length is 19 residues. The junction had 12 bases not matched to a gene; V was cut back by 3 bases and J by 7 bases. The specimen sequenced was PBMCs. The chain carries TRBV27 and TRBJ2-1; 16 bases line up with TRBD2. This receptor was obtained from a human donor in good health. As DNA, the CDR3 is TGTGCCAGCAGTTTCGCAGGGACTAGCGGGAGGGGGGTAGGAAATGAGCAGTTCTTC. Translated, it gives CASSFAGTSGRGVGNEQFF.